This T cell receptor beta chain comes out of a study of blood T cell repertoires in COVID-19 (dated by TCRdb to the early 2020s). Background on the whole study: Collaborator samples came from the United States, Italy and Spain and covered acute and convalescent phases of COVID-19. Deeply sampled blood TCRbeta repertoires from subjects exposed to, actively infected with, or recovered from COVID-19 were included in the dataset. Nearly every sample came with metadata listing a de-identified subject ID, COVID-19 status, age in years and sex. Where available, HLA class I and class II types were obtained from metadata supplied by the sample provider rather than from assay-based typing. The repertoires were released in a freely available public database intended as a resource for research on the immune response to SARS-CoV-2. The samples were drawn from two sources: the first 160 participants of the ongoing ImmuneRACE study, and some 1,300 subjects contributed by 6 global collaborators. The prospective study material was composed of cDNA or gDNA derived from T cells, B-cell-depleted T cells, or PBMCs.

The collaborating institutions used their own protocols to collect whole blood in K2EDTA tubes. For TCRbeta analysis, collaborators shipped samples as frozen whole blood, isolated PBMCs, or DNA extracted from either of those sample types. The investigation overall reported the following: Clinical and demographic metadata were provided uncurated, with the amount varying by source and participant.

TCRbeta CDR3 regions were amplified from genomic DNA using the immunoSEQ Assay, a bias-controlled multiplex PCR. In the original analysis: The number of nucleated cells in each sample was estimated from the amplification of reference gene primers within the assay. To quantify the absolute abundance of each unique TCRbeta CDR3 rearrangement, sequence reads were collapsed and filtered. Productive Simpson clonality was computed per sample as the square root of Simpson's diversity index over productive rearrangements. TCRdb took over this immuneACCESS table, retaining in-frame rearrangements with V and J assigned. Such tables are incomplete; in checked studies, under half of the missing clones stem from an unresolved V gene, and the remainder is unexplained. That table gives V, J and clone size, and the DNA gave D and trimming. For this sample the table gives around 99,000 clones, of which around 90% were detected only once. The ten largest account for roughly 4.6% of the sample.

Details on this clone: The specificity of this receptor is unknown. The input lacks base qualities; no much larger clone sits a single base away.

Its CDR3 holds 13 amino acids, cysteine through phenylalanine. Only the CDR3 part of the read is kept: 39 bases, read in frame from the first base. The germline V gene encodes CDR1 SNHLY and CDR2 FYNNEI. V and J lose 1 base and 14 bases, and a span of 14 bases separates them. This clonotype was obtained from a man aged 40-49 years with active or convalescent COVID-19. Sequenced material: peripheral blood. The chain links TRBV2 with TRBJ1-4, with TRBD1 as a weak D call on 5 bases. The CDR3 in this case is CASSEVLGGRLFF. Read as DNA, the sequence is TGTGCCAGCAGTGAAGTTTTGGGGGGGAGGCTGTTTTTT. Reference TRBV2 and TRBJ1-4 genes cover what lies past the CDR3, so the full variable domain is EPEVTQTPSHQVTQMGQEVILRCVPISNHLYFYWYRQILGQKVEFLVSFYNNEISEKSEIFDDQFSVERPDGSNFTLKIRSTKLEDSAMYFCASSEVLGGRLFFGSGTQLSVL.